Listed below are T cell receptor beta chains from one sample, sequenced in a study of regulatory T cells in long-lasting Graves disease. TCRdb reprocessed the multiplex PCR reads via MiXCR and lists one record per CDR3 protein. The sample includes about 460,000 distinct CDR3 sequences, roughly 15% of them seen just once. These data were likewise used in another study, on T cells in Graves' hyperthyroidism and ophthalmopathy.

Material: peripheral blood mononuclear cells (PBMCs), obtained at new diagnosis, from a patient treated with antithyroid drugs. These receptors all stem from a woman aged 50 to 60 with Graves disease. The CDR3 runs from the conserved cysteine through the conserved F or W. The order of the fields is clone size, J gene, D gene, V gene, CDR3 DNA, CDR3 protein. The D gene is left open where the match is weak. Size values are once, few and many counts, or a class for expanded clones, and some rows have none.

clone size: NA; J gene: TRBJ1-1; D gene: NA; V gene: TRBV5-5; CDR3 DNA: TGTGCCAGCAGCAAACCGGGACGGGGGAACACTGAAGCTTTCTTT; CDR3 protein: CASSKPGRGNTEAFF
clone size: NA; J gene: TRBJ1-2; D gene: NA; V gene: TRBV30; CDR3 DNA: TGTGCCTGGAGTGTACTATCGGGGAATGGCTACACCTTC; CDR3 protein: CAWSVLSGNGYTF
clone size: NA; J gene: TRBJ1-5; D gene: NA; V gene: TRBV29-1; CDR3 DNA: TGCAGCGTCGCCGGGACCGATAATCAGCCCCAGCATTTT; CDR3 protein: CSVAGTDNQPQHF
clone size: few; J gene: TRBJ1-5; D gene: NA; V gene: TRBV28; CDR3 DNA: TGTGCCAGCAGTCCCCCGGGTTGGCAGCCCCAGCATTTT; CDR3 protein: CASSPPGWQPQHF
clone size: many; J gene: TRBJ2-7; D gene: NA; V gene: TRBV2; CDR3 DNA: TGTGCCAGCGTAGGGGGTAACAGTATTTCCTACGAGCAGTACTTC; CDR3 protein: CASVGGNSISYEQYF
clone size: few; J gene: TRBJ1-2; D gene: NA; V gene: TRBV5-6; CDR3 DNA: TGTGCCAGCAGCTTGGGGGGTGCCGGGGTGACAAATGGCTACACCTTC; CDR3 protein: CASSLGGAGVTNGYTF
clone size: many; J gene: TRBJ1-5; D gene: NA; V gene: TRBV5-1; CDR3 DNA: TGTGCCAGCAGCTTATCCCCCGGGAATCAGCCCCAGCATTTT; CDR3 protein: CASSLSPGNQPQHF
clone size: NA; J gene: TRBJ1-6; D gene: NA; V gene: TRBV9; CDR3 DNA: TGTGCCAGCAGCTATGGGACGGGCAATAATTCACCCCTCCACTTT; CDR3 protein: CASSYGTGNNSPLHF
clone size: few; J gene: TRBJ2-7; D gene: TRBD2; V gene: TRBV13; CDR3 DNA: TGTGCCAGCAGCGAAGGGACTAGCGGTCCCTACGAGCAGTACTTC; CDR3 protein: CASSEGTSGPYEQYF
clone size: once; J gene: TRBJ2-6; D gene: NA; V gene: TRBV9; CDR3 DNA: TGTGCCAGCAGCGATCCTGGGGCCAACGTCCTGACTTTC; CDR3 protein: CASSDPGANVLTF
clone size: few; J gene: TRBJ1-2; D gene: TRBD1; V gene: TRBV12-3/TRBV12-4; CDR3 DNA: TGTGCCAGCAGTTTTGGGACAGCGGACTATGGCTACACCTTC; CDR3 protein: CASSFGTADYGYTF
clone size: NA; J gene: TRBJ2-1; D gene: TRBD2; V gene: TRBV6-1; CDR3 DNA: TGTGCCAGCAGCCCACATAGCGGGAGGGCCAAAGACAATGAGCAGTTCTTC; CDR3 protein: CASSPHSGRAKDNEQFF
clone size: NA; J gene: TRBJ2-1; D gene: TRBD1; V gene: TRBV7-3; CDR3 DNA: TGTGCCAGCAGCTCTACCCCCGGGACAGCTCTTTACAATGAGCAGTTCTTC; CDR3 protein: CASSSTPGTALYNEQFF
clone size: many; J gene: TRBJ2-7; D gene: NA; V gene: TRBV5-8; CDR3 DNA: TGTGCCAGCAGCTTACGGACAGAGTCCTACGAGCAGTACTTC; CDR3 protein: CASSLRTESYEQYF
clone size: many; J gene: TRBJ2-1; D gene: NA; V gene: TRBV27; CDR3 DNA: TGTGCCAGCAGTAACCCACTAGGAACTGAGCAGTTCTTC; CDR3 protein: CASSNPLGTEQFF
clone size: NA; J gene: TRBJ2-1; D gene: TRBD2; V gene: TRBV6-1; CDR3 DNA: TGTGCCAGCAGAACAACTAGCGGGACGGGTGAGCAGTTCTTC; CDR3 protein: CASRTTSGTGEQFF
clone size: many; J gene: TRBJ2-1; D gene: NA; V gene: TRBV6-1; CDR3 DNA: TGTGCCAGCAGTGCCCCCTCTATCGTAGCTGGAGAGAATGTGGAGCAGTTCTTC; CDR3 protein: CASSAPSIVAGENVEQFF
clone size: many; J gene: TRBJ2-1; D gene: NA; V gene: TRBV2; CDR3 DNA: TGTGCCAGCATCGAGGGGATCTCCTACAATGAGCAGTTCTTC; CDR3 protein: CASIEGISYNEQFF
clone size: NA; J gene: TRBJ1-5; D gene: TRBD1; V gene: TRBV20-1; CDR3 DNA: TGCAGTGCTAGGGGACAGGTCAATCAGCCCCAGCATTTT; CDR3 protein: CSARGQVNQPQHF
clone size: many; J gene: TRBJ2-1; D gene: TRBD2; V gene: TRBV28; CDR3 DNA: TGTGCCAGCAGTTTAGTACGGGACTACTACTACAATGAGCAGTTCTTC; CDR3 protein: CASSLVRDYYYNEQFF
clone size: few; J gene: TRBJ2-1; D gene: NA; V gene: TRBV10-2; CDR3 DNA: TGCGCCAGCAGTGAGTCAGGGAGCGGGTCCTACAATGAGCAGTTCTTC; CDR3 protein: CASSESGSGSYNEQFF
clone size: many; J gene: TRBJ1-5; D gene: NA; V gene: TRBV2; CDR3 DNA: TGTGCCAGCAGCAGGGTAATTGAGCCCCAGCATTTT; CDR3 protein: CASSRVIEPQHF
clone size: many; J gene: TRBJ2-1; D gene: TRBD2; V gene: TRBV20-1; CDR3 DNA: TGCAGTGCTAGAGACCCATATAGACTAGCGGGAGAGGCCTACAATGAGCAGTTCTTC; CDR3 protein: CSARDPYRLAGEAYNEQFF
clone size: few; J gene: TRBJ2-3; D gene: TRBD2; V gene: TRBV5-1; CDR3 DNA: TGCGCCAGCAGCTTGGCGGTGTTTCGGACTGGGACTAGCGGCACAGATACGCAGTATTTT; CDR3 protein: CASSLAVFRTGTSGTDTQYF
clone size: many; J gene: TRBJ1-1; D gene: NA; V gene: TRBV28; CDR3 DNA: TGTGCCAGCAGTTTATGGTCTACAGCCCTAAATACTGAAGCTTTCTTT; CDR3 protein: CASSLWSTALNTEAFF
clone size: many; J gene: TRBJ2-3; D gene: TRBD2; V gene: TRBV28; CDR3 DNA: TGTGCCAGCAGTCCGGCTACTAGCGGGGTACGGGGTACGCAGTATTTT; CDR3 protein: CASSPATSGVRGTQYF
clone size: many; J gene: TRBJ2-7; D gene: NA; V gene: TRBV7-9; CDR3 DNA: TGTGCCAGCAGCTTAGCGCGCTCAAGCTACGAGCAGTACTTC; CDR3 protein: CASSLARSSYEQYF
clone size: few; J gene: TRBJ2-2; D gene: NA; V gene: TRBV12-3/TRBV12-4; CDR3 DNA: TGTGCCAGCAGTTTAGTGGGGGCGGGAACCGGGGAGCTGTTTTTT; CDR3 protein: CASSLVGAGTGELFF
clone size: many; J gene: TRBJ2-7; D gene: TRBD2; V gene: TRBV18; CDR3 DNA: TGTGCCAGCTCAGCCGGGACTAGCGGGATCGAGCAGTACTTC; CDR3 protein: CASSAGTSGIEQYF
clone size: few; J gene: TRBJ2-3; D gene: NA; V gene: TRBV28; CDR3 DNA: TGTGCCAGCACCCACCCGGGACATTTGCAGTATTTT; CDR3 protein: CASTHPGHLQYF
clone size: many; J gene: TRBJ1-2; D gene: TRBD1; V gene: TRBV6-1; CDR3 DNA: TGTGCCAGCAGCGGACAGGGGTATGGCTACACCTTC; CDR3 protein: CASSGQGYGYTF
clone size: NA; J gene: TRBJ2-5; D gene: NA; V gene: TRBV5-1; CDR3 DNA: TGCGCCAGCAGCTTGGCCTGGGGCACCGGGCGGGAGACCCAGTACTTC; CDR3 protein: CASSLAWGTGRETQYF
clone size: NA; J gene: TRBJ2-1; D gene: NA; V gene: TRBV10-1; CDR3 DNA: TGCGCCAGCAGTCCCTTGGGGGGAGGTATTTTCGATGAGCAGTTCTTC; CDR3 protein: CASSPLGGGIFDEQFF
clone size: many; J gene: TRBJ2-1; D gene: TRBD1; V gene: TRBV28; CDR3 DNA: TGTGCCAGCAGCCGGACAGGGGCAGGCAATGAGCAGTTCTTC; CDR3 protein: CASSRTGAGNEQFF
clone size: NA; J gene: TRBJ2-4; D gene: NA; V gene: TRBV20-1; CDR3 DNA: TGCAGTGCAAATCCTCCCCAGGGGAGAGGACTAGCCAAAAACATTCAGTACTTC; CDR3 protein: CSANPPQGRGLAKNIQYF
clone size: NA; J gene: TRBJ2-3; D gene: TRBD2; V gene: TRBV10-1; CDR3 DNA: TGCGCCAGCAGTGATTTAAGGCTAGCGGGGACATCAATCACAGATACGCAGTATTTT; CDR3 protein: CASSDLRLAGTSITDTQYF
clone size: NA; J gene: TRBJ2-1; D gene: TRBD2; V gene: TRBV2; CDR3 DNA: TGTGCCAGCGGGGTGCTAGCGGGGATTTACAATGAGCAGTTCTTC; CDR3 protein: CASGVLAGIYNEQFF
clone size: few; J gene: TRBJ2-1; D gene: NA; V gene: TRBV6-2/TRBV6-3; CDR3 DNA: TGTGCCAGCAAACCTTGGGATGAGCAGTTCTTC; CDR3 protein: CASKPWDEQFF
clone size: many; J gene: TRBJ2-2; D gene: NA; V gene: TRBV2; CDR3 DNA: TGTGCCAGCAGTGCCCGGGGGAACAGCGGGGAGCTGTTTTTT; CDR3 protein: CASSARGNSGELFF
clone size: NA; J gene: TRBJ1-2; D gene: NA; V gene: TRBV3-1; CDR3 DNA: TGTGCCACCCAGCCCGAAGGGGGTGGCTACACCTTC; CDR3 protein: CATQPEGGGYTF
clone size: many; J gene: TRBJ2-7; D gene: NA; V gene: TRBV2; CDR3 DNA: TGTGCCAGCAGCGCTTGGGACTTCGGCGAGCAGTACTTC; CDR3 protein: CASSAWDFGEQYF
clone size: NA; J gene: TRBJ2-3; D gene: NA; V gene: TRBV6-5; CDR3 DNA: TGTGCCAGCAGTTACTCGCGGGGGCGCCCCGTGGCGGGAGAGGGACTAAGCACAGATACGCAGTATTTT; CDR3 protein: CASSYSRGRPVAGEGLSTDTQYF
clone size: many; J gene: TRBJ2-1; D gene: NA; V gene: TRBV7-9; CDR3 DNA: TGTGCCAGCAGCTACCCAACCACAGGATACAATGAGCAGTTCTTC; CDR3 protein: CASSYPTTGYNEQFF
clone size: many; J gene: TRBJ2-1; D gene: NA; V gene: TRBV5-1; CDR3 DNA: TGCGCCAGCAGCTTGGCGGGAGCCGACAATGAGCAGTTCTTC; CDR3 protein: CASSLAGADNEQFF
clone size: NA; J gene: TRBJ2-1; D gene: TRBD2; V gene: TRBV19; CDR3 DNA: TGTGCCAGTAGTTCTACCGTTCTAGCGGGAGTATACAATGAGCAGTTCTTC; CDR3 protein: CASSSTVLAGVYNEQFF
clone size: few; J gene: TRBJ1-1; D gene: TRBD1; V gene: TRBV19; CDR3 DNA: TGTGCCAGTACCCCAGACAGGGACACTGAAGCTTTCTTT; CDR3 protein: CASTPDRDTEAFF
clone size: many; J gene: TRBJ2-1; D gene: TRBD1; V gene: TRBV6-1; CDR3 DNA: TGTGCCAGCAGTCACCCGGACAGGGGGCATGAGCAGTTCTTC; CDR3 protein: CASSHPDRGHEQFF
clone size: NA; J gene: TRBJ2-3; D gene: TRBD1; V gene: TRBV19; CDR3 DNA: TGTGCCAGTAGAGACACTGGACAGGGATATGGCACAGATACGCAGTATTTT; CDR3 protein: CASRDTGQGYGTDTQYF
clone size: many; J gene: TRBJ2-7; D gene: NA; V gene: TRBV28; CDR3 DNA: TGTGCCAGCAGTTTTGGGACATACATGCGGGAGCAGTACTTC; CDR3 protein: CASSFGTYMREQYF
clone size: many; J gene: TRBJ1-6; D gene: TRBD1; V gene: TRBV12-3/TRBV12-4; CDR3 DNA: TGTGCCAGCAGACTTTTTAGCCGGGACAGTAGATCACCCCTCCACTTT; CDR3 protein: CASRLFSRDSRSPLHF
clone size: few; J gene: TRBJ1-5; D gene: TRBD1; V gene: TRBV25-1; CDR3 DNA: TGTGCCAGCAGTGCGTCCGCAGGGGGCATGGGCAATCAGCCCCAGCATTTT; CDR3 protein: CASSASAGGMGNQPQHF
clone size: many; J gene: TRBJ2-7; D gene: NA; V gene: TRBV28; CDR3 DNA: TGTGCCAGCAGTTTTCGGGGGATTGGCTACGAGCAGTACTTC; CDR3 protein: CASSFRGIGYEQYF